The 7 T cell receptor beta chains presented below share a single source sample, sequenced in a study of early stage breast cancer tumors. The assay was immunoSEQ multiplex PCR, and TCRdb's table has in-frame clones only and misses some. This table has around 31,000 clones, 74% appearing once. The sequenced sample was breast tumor tissue. These receptors were taken from a person aged 30-39 years with breast cancer.

The chain uses TRBV7-2 and TRBJ1-6; D is perhaps TRBD1 (6 bases). Per the germline V gene, CDR1 is SGHTA and CDR2 is FQGNSA. Trimming cost V 0 bases and J 9 bases, with 15 bases left between them. The CDR3 runs 16 residues. The DNA of the CDR3 is TGTGCCAGCAGCTTAGCAGGGGGGGGCGGTAGTTCACCCCTCCACTTT. The encoded protein is CASSLAGGGGSSPLHF.

The V and J genes are TRBV7-2 and TRBJ2-7, with unresolved D. The CDR3 consists of 15 residues. CDR1 and CDR2 from the germline V gene are SGHTA and FQGNSA. V was trimmed by 0 bases and J by 5 bases, leaving 14 bases between them. The CDR3 here is CASSLAPRDLHEQYF. In nucleotides, the CDR3 is TGTGCCAGCAGCTTAGCGCCTAGAGACCTGCACGAGCAGTACTTC.

The CDR3 protein is CASRAGTGFGDTQYF. The CDR3 DNA follows: TGTGCCAGCAGAGCCGGGACAGGGTTCGGAGATACGCAGTATTTT. J is TRBJ2-3 and V is TRBV6-6; 9 bases align to TRBD1. CDR1 is MNHNY and CDR2 is SVGAGI in the germline V gene (reference sequence). The trim removed 6 bases at V and 5 bases at J, leaving 9 bases unmatched. The CDR3 sequence is 15 residues long.

CDR3 region: CAIWGLRGILAGTYEQYF. In DNA, the CDR3 is TGTGCCATCTGGGGCCTCAGGGGGATCCTAGCGGGAACCTACGAGCAGTACTTC. The genes are TRBV10-3 and TRBJ2-7; 9 bases are a match to TRBD2. V shed 8 bases and J 2 bases; nucleotides not matched to a gene: 19. The CDR3 sequence is 18 residues long. Germline loops: CDR1 ENHRY, CDR2 SYGVKD.

The rearrangement links TRBV5-1 to TRBJ2-1; 13 nucleotides agree with TRBD2. Germline-derived CDR1 and CDR2 are SGHRS and YFSETQ. This CDR3 is built from 16 residues. V was pared by 3 bases and J by 5 bases, with 5 bases of the junction left unmatched. CDR3 residues: CASSSQLAGGDNEQFF. The DNA for the CDR3 is TGCGCCAGCAGCTCACAACTAGCGGGAGGGGACAATGAGCAGTTCTTC.

This chain joins TRBV5-4 and TRBJ2-7; a weak D match, TRBD1 (6 bases). Germline-derived CDR1 and CDR2 are SGHNT and YYREEE (reference sequence). This CDR3 has 14 residues. The V and J ends lost 2 bases and 2 bases respectively, with 11 bases between them. The CDR3 nucleotides read TGTGCCAGCAGCTTAAGGGACAAGACCTACGAGCAGTACTTC. Amino acid sequence: CASSLRDKTYEQYF.

The chain uses TRBV4-1 and TRBJ2-7; D possibly corresponds to TRBD1 (5 bases). The CDR3 runs 15 residues. Germline loops: CDR1 MGHRA, CDR2 YSYEKL. The V and J ends lost 1 base and 2 bases respectively, with 12 bases between them. CDR3 loop: CASSQASGSPYEQYF. The CDR3 nucleotides read TGCGCCAGCAGCCAAGCATCAGGGTCGCCCTACGAGCAGTACTTC.